The next 20 T cell receptor beta chains were all read from a single sample in a study of shared clonotypes between healthy human individuals. The protocol was immunoSEQ multiplex PCR, while the TCRdb copy is restricted to in-frame clones and leaves out a portion. The profile shows about 2.4 million clones, 93% of them singletons. Material: naive CD4+ T cells from PBMCs. Subset in this sample: CD45RA+ positively selected. The receptors derive from a man aged 18 to 35 in good health. Some clones in this sample may be carry-over from other donors' samples.

The chain uses TRBV18 and TRBJ2-3; D not certain. The CDR3 is made up of 16 amino acids. CDR1 is KGHSH, CDR2 LQKENI, per germline. Deletions cut 0 bases from V and 4 bases from J, with 14 bases between. The CDR3 sequence is CASSPPNRQIADTQYF. CDR3 in DNA: TGTGCCAGCTCACCACCAAATCGTCAAATCGCAGATACGCAGTATTTT.

This clone has just one count. This chain uses TRBV27 with TRBJ1-2; 9 bases match TRBD1. Unmatched junction bases numbered 8, after V lost 7 bases and J lost 8 bases. From germline, CDR1 is MNHEY and CDR2 SMNVEV (reference sequence). This CDR3 has 13 amino acids. DNA for the CDR3: TGTGCCAGCAAGAGGGACAGGGCTTACGGCTACACCTTC. Translation: CASKRDRAYGYTF.

Concerning this clone: Within the sample, other DNA sequences also encode this same CDR3. The chain is built from TRBV5-1 and TRBJ1-1; D is perhaps TRBD1 (5 bases). Germline V gives CDR1 SGHRS, CDR2 YFSETQ. The V end was cut by 0 bases, the J end by 3 bases, with 9 bases between. The CDR3 has 14 residues. The CDR3 spells CASSLGWGDTEAFF. The CDR3, as DNA: TGCGCCAGCAGCTTGGGGTGGGGGGACACTGAAGCTTTCTTT.

The chain has TRBV11-2 and TRBJ1-3; D is uncertain. V was shortened by 4 bases and J by 8 bases, with 15 bases between the two germline ends. CDR1 is SGHAT, CDR2 FQNNGV, per germline. The CDR3 sequence is 14 residues long. This chain's CDR3 is CASSSLLEGHTIYF. The CDR3, as DNA: TGTGCCAGCAGCTCCCTATTGGAGGGCCACACCATATATTTT.

This clone was seen only once. This chain links TRBV15 with TRBJ1-2, with TRBD1 matching over 7 bases. The V gene end was trimmed by 6 bases and the J gene end by 0 bases; junction bases not matched to a gene: 7. CDR3 length equals 15 residues. Germline CDR1 reads LNHNV; CDR2 reads YYDKDF (reference sequence). This CDR3 is CATRTGQSPNYGYTF. For the CDR3, the DNA is TGTGCCACCAGGACGGGACAGTCGCCTAACTATGGCTACACCTTC.

On this clone: One junction end does not reproduce the germline sequence, and a read error may be involved. The sample contains more than one DNA sequence encoding this CDR3. CDR3 region: CAIAVGTGDEKLFF. The DNA for the CDR3 is TGTGCCATCGCCGTCGGGACAGGGGATGAAAAATTGTTTTTT. The chain employs TRBV10-3 and TRBJ1-4; TRBD1 agrees at 10 bases. The CDR3 sequence is 14 residues long. In germline, CDR1 is ENHRY, CDR2 SYGVKD.

This clone was seen just once. Other DNA sequences within the sample encode an identical CDR3. J is TRBJ1-1 and V is TRBV14; D is undetermined. V lost 0 bases, J lost 2 bases, and 4 bases lay in between. This CDR3 has 13 amino acids. Germline V gene sequence: CDR1 SGHDN, CDR2 FVKESK. CDR3: CASSQDRNTEAFF. The CDR3 bases are TGTGCCAGCAGCCAAGATAGAAACACTGAAGCTTTCTTT.

This chain links TRBV4-1 with TRBJ2-7, with D perhaps matching TRBD1 (5 bases). From germline, CDR1 is MGHRA and CDR2 YSYEKL. The V gene lost 8 bases and the J gene lost 9 bases, with 20 bases spanning the gap. The CDR3 consists of 13 residues. The CDR3 DNA follows: TGCGCCAGCCAACAAGTCCCCTTAGGGGCGCAGTACTTC. Its protein is CASQQVPLGAQYF.

The CDR3 sequence is CASSISGTGAPVQPQHF. The CDR3 bases are TGTGCCAGCAGTATCAGCGGGACAGGGGCCCCCGTTCAGCCCCAGCATTTT. This sequence joins TRBV27 and TRBJ1-5, with 10 bases that match TRBD1. The CDR3 loop spans 17 amino acids. The V gene's germline CDR1 is MNHEY and CDR2 SMNVEV (reference sequence). The ends lost 5 bases at V and 6 bases at J; junction bases unmatched: 13.

The V call is TRBV28, the J call TRBJ2-2; unclear D gene. Germline V gene lookup returns CDR1 MDHEN and CDR2 SYDVKM. V was pared by 10 bases and J by 8 bases, with 17 bases between. CDR3 length equals 13 residues. Written as DNA, the CDR3 is TGTGCCACCTCAGAAAGGACGACTGGGGAGCTGTTTTTT. This gives the protein CATSERTTGELFF.

The genes are TRBV4-1 and TRBJ2-7, with TRBD1 as a possible D gene (6 bases). Germline V gene data show CDR1 as MGHRA and CDR2 as YSYEKL. This CDR3 has 15 residues. Trimming pared 0 bases from V and 4 bases from J, leaving 13 bases between. The CDR3 is CASSQDWAGDYEQYF. CDR3 in DNA: TGCGCCAGCAGCCAAGATTGGGCAGGGGATTACGAGCAGTACTTC.

The chain joins TRBV7-9 to TRBJ2-7; D may be TRBD2 (6 bases). This CDR3 comprises 15 residues. Germline CDR1 is SEHNR and CDR2 is FQNEAQ (reference sequence). V shed 3 bases and J shed 1 base, with 13 bases lying between them. The CDR3 nucleotides read TGTGCCAGCAGCTTTGGTCTAGCGTTTTCCTACGAGCAGTACTTC. It is translated as CASSFGLAFSYEQYF. The full variable domain, with the rest looked up from reference TRBV7-9 and TRBJ2-7, is DTGVSQNPRHKITKRGQNVTFRCDPISEHNRLYWYRQTLGQGPEFLTYFQNEAQLEKSRLLSDRFSAERPKGSFSTLEIQRTEQGDSAMYLCASSFGLAFSYEQYFGPGTRLTVT.

CDR3 residues: CASSAQAGYEKLFF. The CDR3 DNA follows: TGTGCCAGCAGCGCCCAAGCGGGTTATGAAAAACTGTTTTTT. The V gene is TRBV9, the J gene TRBJ1-4; D remains ambiguous. The V gene lost 3 bases and the J gene lost 6 bases, with 12 bases spanning the gap. The CDR3 contains 14 residues. Germline-derived CDR1 and CDR2 are SGDLS and YYNGEE.

This chain's CDR3 is CASSPGYIVGNEQFF. CDR3 nucleotide sequence: TGTGCCAGCAGCCCCGGTTACATAGTGGGGAATGAGCAGTTCTTC. V usage is TRBV14 and J usage is TRBJ2-1; D gene uncertain. Germline CDR1 is SGHDN and CDR2 is FVKESK. V lost 4 bases to trimming and J lost 7 bases, with 17 bases between them. The CDR3 contains 15 residues.

The genes are TRBV4-2 and TRBJ1-1; 7 bases are shared with TRBD1. CDR1 is LGHNA and CDR2 is YNFKEQ in the germline V gene. The CDR3 is 18 amino acids. V shed 0 bases, J shed 0 bases, and the junction held 10 bases outside the gene matches. CDR3 sequence: CASSQDPPGQHLNTEAFF. CDR3 in DNA: TGTGCCAGCAGCCAAGATCCCCCGGGACAGCACTTGAACACTGAAGCTTTCTTT.

This chain joins TRBV6-5 and TRBJ2-4; D ambiguous. The CDR3 is 14 amino acids. The germline gives CDR1 MNHEY, CDR2 SVGAGI. Trimming cost V 7 bases and J 0 bases, with 10 bases left between them. The CDR3 DNA reads TGTGCCAGCACCTCCCGAAGAGCCAAAAACATTCAGTACTTC. Amino acids: CASTSRRAKNIQYF.

The J gene is TRBJ1-2, the V gene TRBV6-1, with a tentative D call TRBD1 (6 bases). Germline V gene data show CDR1 as MNHNS and CDR2 as SASEGT. This CDR3 region has 14 residues. The V end was cut by 6 bases, the J end by 0 bases, with 11 bases between. The CDR3 here is CASRTGGSNYGYTF. In nucleotides, the CDR3 is TGTGCCAGCAGGACAGGAGGCTCTAACTATGGCTACACCTTC.

The chain employs TRBV29-1 and TRBJ2-7; TRBD2 is a possible D gene (6 bases). This CDR3 has 14 amino acids. Germline V gives CDR1 SQVTM, CDR2 ANQGSEA. V was pared by 5 bases and J by 0 bases, with 14 bases between. The CDR3: CSVIGDSASYEQYF. In DNA, the CDR3 is TGCAGCGTTATTGGGGACTCGGCCTCCTACGAGCAGTACTTC.

V usage is TRBV2 and J usage is TRBJ2-7; TRBD2 aligns across 12 bases. V trimming: 6 bases; J trimming: 7 bases; junction bases outside the gene matches: 10. This CDR3 comprises 15 residues. The germline gives CDR1 SNHLY, CDR2 FYNNEI. The CDR3 nucleotides read TGTGCCAGCAGCAAACGGACTAGCGGGGTTAAAGAGCAGTACTTC. Its protein product is CASSKRTSGVKEQYF.

This clone has just one count. Within the sample, other DNA sequences also encode this same CDR3. This CDR3 is CASSPGTQETQYF. In DNA, the CDR3 is TGTGCCAGCAGCCCGGGCACTCAAGAGACCCAGTACTTC. The chain links TRBV28 to TRBJ2-5; D unclear. The V gene lost 6 bases and the J gene lost 2 bases, with 10 bases spanning the gap. The CDR3 is 13 amino acids. CDR1 is MDHEN and CDR2 is SYDVKM in the germline V gene.